A selection of T cell receptor beta chains follows, all from one sample in a study of regulatory T cells in long-lasting Graves disease. TCRdb independently ran MiXCR on the multiplex PCR reads; one entry per CDR3 protein. The table has 450,000 to 500,000 distinct CDR3 sequences, roughly 17% seen once; the top ten hold roughly an eighth. These data also featured in a second study, about T cells in Graves' hyperthyroidism and ophthalmopathy.

The sample consisted of peripheral blood mononuclear cells (PBMCs), taken at new diagnosis, from a patient treated with antithyroid drugs. The receptors here all came from a man aged 35 to 55 with Graves disease. Each CDR3 is given with its conserved first and last residue. D genes are given only for firm matches. The size entry is marked missing in some rows and otherwise reads once, few, many or a size class.

CDR3nt	CDR3aa	d_gene	v_gene	abundance	j_gene	len
TGCGCCAGCAGCTTGGGGCCGGGAGCGAACACCGGGGAGCTGTTTTTT	CASSLGPGANTGELFF	-	TRBV5-1	many	TRBJ2-2	16
TGTGCCAGCAGCGAAACAGGGCCGCGCCAGCCCCAGCATTTT	CASSETGPRQPQHF	-	TRBV2	many	TRBJ1-5	14
TGCAGTGCTCTCCCACCTAGATCAAAAAACACCGGGGAGCTGTTTTTT	CSALPPRSKNTGELFF	-	TRBV20-1	many	TRBJ2-2	16
TGTGCCTGGGCGACAGGGGGCGGGAATCAGCCCCAGCATTTT	CAWATGGGNQPQHF	TRBD1	TRBV30	many	TRBJ1-5	14
TGTGCCAGCAGCCTAGGACAGGGGAAGGCATCCTACAATGAGCAGTTCTTC	CASSLGQGKASYNEQFF	TRBD1	TRBV28	-	TRBJ2-1	17
TGTGCCAGCAGTCCGAAGACAGGCCGTAATTCACCCCTCCACTTT	CASSPKTGRNSPLHF	-	TRBV28	-	TRBJ1-6	15
TGTGCCAGCAGCGTAGAATCAAGCGGTTCCGAGCAGTACTTC	CASSVESSGSEQYF	-	TRBV9	many	TRBJ2-7	14
TGTGCCAGCAGCCCAAGCGGGGGAGGAATATACGAGCAGTACTTC	CASSPSGGGIYEQYF	TRBD2	TRBV27	many	TRBJ2-7	15
TGTGCCACCGCCGGGACTAGCGTTTTGACCGGGGAGCTGTTTTTT	CATAGTSVLTGELFF	TRBD2	TRBV24-1	few	TRBJ2-2	15
TGTGCCACCAGTGATTGGGGGACTAGCGGGAGGGCCGATGAGCAGTTCTTC	CATSDWGTSGRADEQFF	TRBD2	TRBV24-1	-	TRBJ2-1	17
TGTGCCAGCAGCGTAGGGGACGGGAGGACGGCAGATACGCAGTATTTT	CASSVGDGRTADTQYF	TRBD2	TRBV9	few	TRBJ2-3	16
TGTGCCAGCAGCGACAGGAGCTCAGGGCGAAACACCATATATTTT	CASSDRSSGRNTIYF	-	TRBV6-2/TRBV6-3	-	TRBJ1-3	15
TGTGCCAGCAGCGTAGATCCCGGGACTAGCGGGCTTGGGACCCAGTACTTC	CASSVDPGTSGLGTQYF	TRBD2	TRBV9	many	TRBJ2-5	17
TGTGCCAGCAGCCAGACAGGGATGGGCAATGAGCAGTTCTTC	CASSQTGMGNEQFF	TRBD1	TRBV7-9	many	TRBJ2-1	14
TGTGCCAGCTCGAATTCAGGACAGGGGACCTACGAGCAGTACTTC	CASSNSGQGTYEQYF	TRBD1	TRBV19	-	TRBJ2-7	15
TGCGCCAGCAGCTTGGATCTAGCGGGGCTTCCCTACAATGAGCAGTTCTTC	CASSLDLAGLPYNEQFF	TRBD2	TRBV5-1	few	TRBJ2-1	17